A single sample is the source of the 18 T cell receptor beta chains below, sequenced in a study of T cell responses to AZD1222 COVID-19 vaccine. TCRdb keeps only in-frame clones here, not all; method: immunoSEQ multiplex PCR. The data hold more than 95,000 clones, with more than 75% observed a single time. The starting material was peripheral blood, obtained on day 0 of AZD1222 vaccination. The receptor source for this set is an adult in good health.

The chain has TRBV2 and TRBJ1-2, with D tentatively TRBD1 (5 bases). This CDR3 comprises 13 residues. From germline, CDR1 is SNHLY and CDR2 FYNNEI. Trimming cost V 4 bases and J 2 bases, with 8 bases left between them. The DNA for the CDR3 is TGTGCCAGCAGTGCGGGGACCAACTATGGCTACACCTTC. This gives the protein CASSAGTNYGYTF.

The chain has TRBV27 and TRBJ1-2; 7 bases fit TRBD1. The CDR3 loop spans 13 amino acids. Trimming removed 3 bases from V and 7 bases from J; junction bases left unmatched: 5. Germline V gene lookup returns CDR1 MNHEY and CDR2 SMNVEV (reference sequence). Written as DNA, the CDR3 is TGTGCCAGCAGTTTTAGGGGGCCCAGTGGCTACACCTTC. It codes for CASSFRGPSGYTF.

The CDR3 DNA is TGTGCCAGCAGTTTGTACAATGAGCAGTTCTTC. This sequence encodes CASSLYNEQFF. The chain is built from TRBV5-8 and TRBJ2-1, with no clear D. This CDR3 contains 11 residues. Trimming cost V 5 bases and J 4 bases, with 4 bases left between them. Germline CDR1 and CDR2: SGHTS and YDEGEE.

The V and J genes are TRBV15 and TRBJ1-2, with D maybe TRBD1 (6 bases). Germline V gene sequence: CDR1 LNHNV, CDR2 YYDKDF (reference sequence). This CDR3 spans 14 amino acids. V dropped 0 bases and J dropped 5 bases, with 10 bases sitting between them. The CDR3 loop is CATSRDGQGYGYTF. The CDR3 nucleotides read TGTGCCACCAGCAGAGACGGGCAGGGGTATGGCTACACCTTC.

The J gene is TRBJ2-3, the V gene TRBV5-1; D unclear. CDR1 is SGHRS and CDR2 is YFSETQ in the germline V gene. The CDR3 runs 14 residues. V lost 0 bases and J 0 bases, leaving 5 bases between the germline ends. CDR3 loop: CASSLDPSTDTQYF. The CDR3 region has the DNA TGCGCCAGCAGCTTGGACCCGAGCACAGATACGCAGTATTTT. Variable domain in full (rest from reference TRBV5-1 and TRBJ2-3): KAGVTQTPRYLIKTRGQQVTLSCSPISGHRSVSWYQQTPGQGLQFLFEYFSETQRNKGNFPGRFSGRQFSNSRSEMNVSTLELGDSALYLCASSLDPSTDTQYFGPGTRLTVL.

The chain couples TRBV28 to TRBJ1-3; D unresolved. The CDR3 runs to 15 residues. V lost 8 bases and J 4 bases, leaving 18 bases between the germline ends. Per the germline V gene, CDR1 is MDHEN and CDR2 is SYDVKM. The CDR3 here is CASLSGGVRGNTIYF. The DNA of the CDR3 is TGTGCCAGCCTCTCCGGCGGAGTTCGGGGAAACACCATATATTTT.

This clone has a handful of counts. This chain uses TRBV19 with TRBJ2-7; 7 bases are a match to TRBD2. The length of the CDR3 is 13 residues. Trimming took 3 bases from V and 2 from J; bases not matched to a gene: 1. Looked up from germline, CDR1 is LNHDA and CDR2 is SQIVND (reference sequence). The CDR3 sequence: CASSIGLAYEQYF. In DNA, the CDR3 is TGTGCCAGTAGTATCGGACTAGCCTACGAGCAGTACTTC.

The J gene is TRBJ1-3, the V gene TRBV29-1; D may be TRBD1 (6 bases). The CDR3 has 15 residues. V was cut by 4 bases and J by 2 bases, with 15 bases left in between. The germline CDR1 and CDR2 sequences are SQVTM and ANQGSEA. CDR3 nucleotides: TGCAGCGTTGGTCGGCGGGGGGCTGCTGGAAACACCATATATTTT. Its protein is CSVGRRGAAGNTIYF.

Notes on this clone: A read error may account for a junction end that differs from germline. The rearrangement links TRBV4-2 to TRBJ1-6; 7 nucleotides line up with TRBD1. This CDR3 spans 17 amino acids. Germline V CDR1 and CDR2: LGHNA, YNFKEQ. Written as DNA, the CDR3 is TGTGCCAGCAGCGAAGACGCGACAGGGTCGGGGAATTCACCCCTCCACTTT. Translating gives CASSEDATGSGNSPLHF.

J is TRBJ1-2 and V is TRBV7-9; no definite D call. Per the germline V gene, CDR1 is SEHNR and CDR2 is FQNEAQ (reference sequence). V gave up 5 bases and J gave up 3 bases, with 13 bases separating them. The CDR3 extends over 14 amino acids. The CDR3 here is CASSPPGSYYGYTF. CDR3 in DNA: TGTGCCAGCAGCCCCCCGGGGAGCTACTATGGCTACACCTTC.

This chain links TRBV6-2 or TRBV6-3 with TRBJ2-5; the D is unclear. CDR3 length equals 11 residues. V lost 5 bases, J lost 7 bases, and 8 bases lay in between. Germline CDR1 is MNHEY and CDR2 is SVGEGT. The CDR3 region is CASSQPTTQYF. The CDR3 DNA is TGTGCCAGCAGTCAGCCGACGACCCAGTACTTC.

This chain joins TRBV7-9 and TRBJ1-1; tentatively, D is TRBD1 (5 bases). This CDR3 has 11 residues. The V end lost 7 bases, the J end lost 6 bases, and 9 bases lay between the germline ends. Germline V lookup: CDR1 SEHNR, CDR2 FQNEAQ (reference sequence). CDR3 bases: TGTGCCAGCAACGTGGGGGCTGAAGCTTTCTTT. Protein product: CASNVGAEAFF.

The J gene is TRBJ1-1, the V gene TRBV28, with D possibly TRBD1 on 5 matching bases. Germline CDR1 is MDHEN and CDR2 is SYDVKM. Trimming took 4 bases from V and 3 from J, leaving 9 bases between them. The CDR3 totals 13 residues. In DNA, the CDR3 is TGTGCCAGCAGTTCAGGGTGGGACACTGAAGCTTTCTTT. This sequence encodes CASSSGWDTEAFF.

The J gene is TRBJ1-1, the V gene TRBV3-1 (or the pseudogene TRBV3-2); D remains unclear. This CDR3 has 15 residues. V dropped 2 bases and J dropped 5 bases, with 15 bases sitting between them. The germline V gene encodes CDR1 LGHDT and CDR2 YNNKEL (reference sequence). The DNA of the CDR3 is TGTGCCAGCAGCCAACTCCATCGGCCTCGGACTGAAGCTTTCTTT. Residues: CASSQLHRPRTEAFF.

This clone was seen only a few times. The chain is built from TRBV7-2 and TRBJ1-5; no clear D gene. The germline V gene encodes CDR1 SGHTA and CDR2 FQGNSA. CDR3 size: 17 residues. V dropped 5 bases and J dropped 5 bases, with 22 bases sitting between them. This CDR3 reads CASSPMTGPPRDQPQHF. CDR3 in DNA: TGTGCCAGCAGCCCAATGACTGGGCCGCCGAGAGATCAGCCCCAGCATTTT.

Sample share makes this clone medium-sized. V usage is TRBV27 and J usage is TRBJ1-5; weak D call: TRBD1 (6 bases). The length of the CDR3 is 15 residues. V was cut by 2 bases and J by 7 bases, with 15 bases left in between. The germline V gene has CDR1 MNHEY and CDR2 SMNVEV (reference sequence). The CDR3 DNA is TGTGCCAGCAGTTTAGGACAGTGGCTAGGGCAGCCCCAGCATTTT. This encodes CASSLGQWLGQPQHF.

V usage is TRBV6-5 and J usage is TRBJ2-5; perhaps D is TRBD1 or TRBD2 (7 bases each). In germline, CDR1 is MNHEY, CDR2 SVGAGI. V was cut by 6 bases and J by 5 bases, with 13 bases left in between. The CDR3 is 13 residues long. CDR3 in DNA: TGTGCCAGCAGGAGACAGGGAGGGGAGACCCAGTACTTC. Its translation: CASRRQGGETQYF.

The V and J genes are TRBV2 and TRBJ2-5, with D possibly TRBD1 on 5 matching bases. The CDR3 runs 12 residues. Germline lookup yields CDR1 SNHLY and CDR2 FYNNEI. The germline V and J ends were trimmed by 6 bases and 9 bases, with 14 bases remaining between them. The CDR3 bases are TGTGCCAGCAGGTCGTCAGGGCACCCCCAGTACTTC. It specifies CASRSSGHPQYF.